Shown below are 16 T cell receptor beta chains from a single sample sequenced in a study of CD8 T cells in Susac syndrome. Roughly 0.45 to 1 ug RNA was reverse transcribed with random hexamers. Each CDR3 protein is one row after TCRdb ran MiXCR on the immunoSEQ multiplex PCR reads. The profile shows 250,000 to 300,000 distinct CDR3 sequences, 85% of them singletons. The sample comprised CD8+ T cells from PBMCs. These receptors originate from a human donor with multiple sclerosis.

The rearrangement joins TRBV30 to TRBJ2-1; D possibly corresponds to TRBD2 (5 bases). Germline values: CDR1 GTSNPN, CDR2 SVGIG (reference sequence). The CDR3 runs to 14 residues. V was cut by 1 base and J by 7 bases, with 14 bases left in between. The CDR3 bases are TGTGCCTGGAGTGGGTGGGAGAGTCTAAATGAGCAGTTCTTC. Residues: CAWSGWESLNEQFF.

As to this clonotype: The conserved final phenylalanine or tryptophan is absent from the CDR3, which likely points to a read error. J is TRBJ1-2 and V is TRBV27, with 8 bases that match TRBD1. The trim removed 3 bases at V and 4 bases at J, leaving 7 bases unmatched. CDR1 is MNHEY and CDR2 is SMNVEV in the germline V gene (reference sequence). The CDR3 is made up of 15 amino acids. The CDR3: CASSFGQGWIYGYTL. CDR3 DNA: TGTGCCAGCAGTTTCGGACAGGGCTGGATCTATGGCTACACCCTC.

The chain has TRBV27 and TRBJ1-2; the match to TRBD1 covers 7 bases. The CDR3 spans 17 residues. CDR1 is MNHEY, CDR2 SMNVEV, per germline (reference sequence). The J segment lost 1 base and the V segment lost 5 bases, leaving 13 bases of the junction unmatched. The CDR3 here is CASSSRGGDSFNYGYTF. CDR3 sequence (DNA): TGTGCCAGCAGTAGTAGAGGGGGGGACAGTTTTAACTATGGCTACACCTTC.

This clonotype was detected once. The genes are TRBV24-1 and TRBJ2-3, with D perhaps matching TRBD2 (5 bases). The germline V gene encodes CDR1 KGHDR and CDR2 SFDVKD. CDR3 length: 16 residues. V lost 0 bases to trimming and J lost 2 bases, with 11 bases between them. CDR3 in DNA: TGTGCCACCAGTGATTTGGGGAGCGGCCTCACAGATACGCAGTATTTT. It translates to CATSDLGSGLTDTQYF.

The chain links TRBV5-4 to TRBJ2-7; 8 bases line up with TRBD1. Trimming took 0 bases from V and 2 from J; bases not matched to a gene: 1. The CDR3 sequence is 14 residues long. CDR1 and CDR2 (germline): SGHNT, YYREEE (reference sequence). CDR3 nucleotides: TGTGCCAGCAGCTTGGAACAGGGGGCCTACGAGCAGTACTTC. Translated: CASSLEQGAYEQYF. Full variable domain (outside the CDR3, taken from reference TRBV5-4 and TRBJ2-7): ETGVTQSPTHLIKTRGQQVTLRCSSQSGHNTVSWYQQALGQGPQFIFQYYREEENGRGNFPPRFSGLQFPNYSSELNVNALELDDSALYLCASSLEQGAYEQYFGPGTRLTVT.

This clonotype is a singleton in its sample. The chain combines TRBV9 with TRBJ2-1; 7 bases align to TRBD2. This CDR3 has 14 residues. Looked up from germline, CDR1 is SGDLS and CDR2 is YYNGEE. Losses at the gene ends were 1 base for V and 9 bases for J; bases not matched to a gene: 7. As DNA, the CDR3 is TGTGCCAGCAGCGTACGGCGGGAGATGGGTGAGCAGTTCTTC. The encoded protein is CASSVRREMGEQFF.

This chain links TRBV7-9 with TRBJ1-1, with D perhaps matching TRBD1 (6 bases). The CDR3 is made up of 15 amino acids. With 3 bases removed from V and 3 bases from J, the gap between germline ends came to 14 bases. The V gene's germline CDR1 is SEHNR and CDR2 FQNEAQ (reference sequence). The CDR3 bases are TGTGCCAGCAGCTTGCCACAGGGTATCGACACTGAAGCTTTCTTT. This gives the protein CASSLPQGIDTEAFF.

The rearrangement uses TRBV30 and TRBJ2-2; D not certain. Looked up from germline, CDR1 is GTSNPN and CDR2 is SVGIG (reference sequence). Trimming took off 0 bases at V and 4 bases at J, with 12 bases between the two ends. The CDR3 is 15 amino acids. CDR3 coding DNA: TGTGCCTGGAGTGTAGGGCCCCCGGTCACCGGGGAGCTGTTTTTT. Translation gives CAWSVGPPVTGELFF.

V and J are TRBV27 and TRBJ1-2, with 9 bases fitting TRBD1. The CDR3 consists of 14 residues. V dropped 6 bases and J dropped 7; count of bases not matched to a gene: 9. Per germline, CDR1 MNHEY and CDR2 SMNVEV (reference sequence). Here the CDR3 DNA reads TGTGCCAGCAGCCCCCAACAGGGGGCCGGTGGCTACACCTTC. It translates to CASSPQQGAGGYTF.

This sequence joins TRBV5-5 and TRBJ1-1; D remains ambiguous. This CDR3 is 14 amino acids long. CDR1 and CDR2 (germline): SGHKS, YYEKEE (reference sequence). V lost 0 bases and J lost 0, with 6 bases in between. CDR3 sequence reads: CASSLEDLNTEAFF. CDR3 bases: TGTGCCAGCAGCTTGGAGGATTTGAACACTGAAGCTTTCTTT.

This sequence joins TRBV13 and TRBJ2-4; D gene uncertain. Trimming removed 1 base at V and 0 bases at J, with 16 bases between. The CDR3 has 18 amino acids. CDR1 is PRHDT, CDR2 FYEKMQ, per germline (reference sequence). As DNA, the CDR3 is TGTGCCAGCAGCTTAGAAACCGTCCCTCTACTAGCCAAAAACATTCAGTACTTC. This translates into CASSLETVPLLAKNIQYF.

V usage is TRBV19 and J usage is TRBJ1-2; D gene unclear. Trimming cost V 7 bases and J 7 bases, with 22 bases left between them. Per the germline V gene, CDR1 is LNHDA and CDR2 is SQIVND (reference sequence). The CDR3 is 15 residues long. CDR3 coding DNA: TGTGCCAGTACCTTATCTTGGTTCGATTCGCGTGGCTACACCTTC. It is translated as CASTLSWFDSRGYTF.

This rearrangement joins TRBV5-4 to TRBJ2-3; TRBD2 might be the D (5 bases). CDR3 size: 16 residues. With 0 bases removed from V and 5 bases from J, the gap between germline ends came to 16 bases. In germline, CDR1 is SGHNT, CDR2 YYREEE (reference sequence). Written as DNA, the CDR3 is TGTGCCAGCAGCTTGGGAGAGCTGGAGGAGGAAGATACGCAGTATTTT. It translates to CASSLGELEEEDTQYF.

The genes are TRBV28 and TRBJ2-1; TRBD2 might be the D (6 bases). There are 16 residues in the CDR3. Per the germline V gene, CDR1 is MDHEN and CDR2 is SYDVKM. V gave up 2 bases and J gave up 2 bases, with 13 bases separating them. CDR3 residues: CASSLRLDLTYNEQFF. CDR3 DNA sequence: TGTGCCAGCAGTTTACGACTAGATTTGACCTACAATGAGCAGTTCTTC.

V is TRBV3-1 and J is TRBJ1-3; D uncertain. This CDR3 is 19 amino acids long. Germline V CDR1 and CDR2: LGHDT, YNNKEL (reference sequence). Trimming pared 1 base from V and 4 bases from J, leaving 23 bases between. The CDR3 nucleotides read TGTGCCAGCAGCCAAGTAGGTTCCGTGGCAGATCTATCAGGAAACACCATATATTTT. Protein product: CASSQVGSVADLSGNTIYF. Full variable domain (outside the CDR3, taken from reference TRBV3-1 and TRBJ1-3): DTAVSQTPKYLVTQMGNDKSIKCEQNLGHDTMYWYKQDSKKFLKIMFSYNNKELIINETVPNRFSPKSPDKAHLNLHINSLELGDSAVYFCASSQVGSVADLSGNTIYFGEGSWLTVV.

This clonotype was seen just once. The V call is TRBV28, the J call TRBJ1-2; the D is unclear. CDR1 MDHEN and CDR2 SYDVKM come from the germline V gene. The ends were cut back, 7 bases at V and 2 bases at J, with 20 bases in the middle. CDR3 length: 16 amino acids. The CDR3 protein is CASTPSPGSLNYGYTF. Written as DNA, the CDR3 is TGTGCCAGCACTCCGTCCCCGGGGAGCCTCAACTATGGCTACACCTTC.